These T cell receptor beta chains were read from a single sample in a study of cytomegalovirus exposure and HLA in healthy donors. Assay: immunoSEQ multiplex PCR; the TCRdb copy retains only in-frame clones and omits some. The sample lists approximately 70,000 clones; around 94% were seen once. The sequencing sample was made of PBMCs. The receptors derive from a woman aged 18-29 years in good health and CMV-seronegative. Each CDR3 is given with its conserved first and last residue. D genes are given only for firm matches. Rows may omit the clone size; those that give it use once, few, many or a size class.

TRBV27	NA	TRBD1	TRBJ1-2	TGTGCCAGCAGTTTATCAGGGGGCTCGGATGGCTACACCTTC	CASSLSGGSDGYTF
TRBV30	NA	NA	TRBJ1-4	TGTGCCTGGAGTTGGGGCAGTGGTGAAAAACTGTTTTTT	CAWSWGSGEKLFF
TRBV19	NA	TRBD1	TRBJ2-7	TGTGCCAGTAGTCCCGGGACAGGCCCCTACGAGCAGTACTTC	CASSPGTGPYEQYF
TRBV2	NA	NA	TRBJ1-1	TGTGCCAGCAGTCCAGGGTGGAGTACTGAAGCTTTCTTT	CASSPGWSTEAFF
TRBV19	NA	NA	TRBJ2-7	TGTGCCAGTAGTATGGTCAGGTCCTACGAGCAGTACTTC	CASSMVRSYEQYF
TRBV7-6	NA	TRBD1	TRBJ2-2	TGTGCCAGCAGCTTAGCGGGACAGGGTTCCGGGGAGCTGTTTTTT	CASSLAGQGSGELFF
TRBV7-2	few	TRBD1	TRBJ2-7	TGTGCCAGCATTCGGACAGGGCCTTTCTCCTACGAGCAGTACTTC	CASIRTGPFSYEQYF
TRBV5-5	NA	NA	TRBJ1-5	TGTGCCAGCAGCTTGGTACAGGGCAGCAATCAGCCCCAGCATTTT	CASSLVQGSNQPQHF
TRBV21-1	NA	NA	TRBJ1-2	TGTGCCAGCAGCAAAGATGGTTTCCGGAGTTATGGCTACACCTTC	CASSKDGFRSYGYTF
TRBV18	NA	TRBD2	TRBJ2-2	TGTGCCAGCTCGGAGGGACTAGCGGGGAACACCGGGGAGCTGTTTTTT	CASSEGLAGNTGELFF
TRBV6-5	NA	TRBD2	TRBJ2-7	TGTGCCAGCAGTTACTCTAGCGGGGGGGCCTACGAGCAGTACTTC	CASSYSSGGAYEQYF
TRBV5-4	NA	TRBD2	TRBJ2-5	TGTGCCAGCAGCTTGGGACTAGCGGGGTCCCAAGAGACCCAGTACTTC	CASSLGLAGSQETQYF
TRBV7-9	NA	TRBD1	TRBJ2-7	TGTGCCAGCAGCGGTTCCTCAGGGGGATTCCGCTTC	CASSGSSGGFRF
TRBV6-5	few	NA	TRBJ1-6	TGTGCCAGCAGGGGTAGACAGAATTCACCCCTCCACTTT	CASRGRQNSPLHF
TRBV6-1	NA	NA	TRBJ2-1	TGTGCCAGCAGGAATCCGGGACTGTTGGTCCATGAGCAGTTCTTC	CASRNPGLLVHEQFF
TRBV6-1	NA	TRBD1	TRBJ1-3	TGTGCCAGCAGTGAGTCTACAGGGGCCACTGGAAACACCATATATTTT	CASSESTGATGNTIYF